This TCR beta chain was obtained from a study of technical replicates of blood from a handful of donors. Sequencing was performed with immunoSEQ multiplex PCR; in TCRdb, only in-frame clones are kept and a portion is missing. The data hold 75,000 to 100,000 clones, with 90% to 95% observed a single time. CDR1 and CDR2 from the germline V gene are KGHSH and LQKENI. CDR3 size: 15 residues. The ends were cut back, 4 bases at V and 9 bases at J, with 16 bases in the middle. What was sequenced was T cells isolated from PBMCs. This receptor was identified in a human donor in good health. This chain connects TRBV18 to TRBJ1-6; D is perhaps TRBD1 (5 bases). CDR3 in amino acids: CASSQRDWGSSPLHF. CDR3 nucleotides: TGTGCCAGCTCACAAAGGGACTGGGGTTCTTCACCCCTCCACTTT.